These T cell receptor beta chains were read from a single sample in a study of blood T cell repertoires in COVID-19. Method: immunoSEQ multiplex PCR; TCRdb's copy keeps in-frame clones and lacks some. The data contain under 300,000 clones, approximately 82% of them singletons. Input material: peripheral blood. These receptors were taken from an elderly man with acute or convalescent COVID-19. Each CDR3 is given with its conserved first and last residue. A D gene is named only where the DNA matches it firmly. Size is stated for part of the rows, as once, few or many counts, or as a class when the clone is expanded.

cdr3_nt	cdr3_aa	clone_size	d_call	j_call	v_call
TGCGCCAGCAGCTGGGGCCTTTACACCGATACGCAGTATTTT	CASSWGLYTDTQYF	few	.	TRBJ2-3	TRBV5-1
TGTGCCAGCAGCCGAGGGACTCAGAGCTCCTACAATGAGCAGTTCTTC	CASSRGTQSSYNEQFF	few	.	TRBJ2-1	TRBV4-2
TGTGCCAGCAGTGAATCGATGAGTCCTGGGCAGTACTTC	CASSESMSPGQYF	.	.	TRBJ2-7	TRBV25-1
TGTGCCTGGAGTGTACAGGGGGCCGGGGAGCTGTTTTTT	CAWSVQGAGELFF	.	TRBD1	TRBJ2-2	TRBV30
TGTGCCAGCAGCTTGGCCGCCACAGGCGCTTCATATGGCTACACCTTC	CASSLAATGASYGYTF	once	.	TRBJ1-2	TRBV5-4
TGCGCCAGCAGCCAGGGACAGGGGGCGACCAAAAACATTCAGTACTTC	CASSQGQGATKNIQYF	.	TRBD1	TRBJ2-4	TRBV5-1
TGTGCCAGCAGCCAAGATAGGGGGAACACCTGGAACACTGAAGCTTTCTTT	CASSQDRGNTWNTEAFF	.	.	TRBJ1-1	TRBV14
TGCGCCAGCAGCCCCCAGACTGGAGCCAAAAACATTCAGTACTTC	CASSPQTGAKNIQYF	.	.	TRBJ2-4	TRBV5-1
TGTGCCAGCTCACCACCTCCGGGGTTGGGCTCACCCCTCCACTTT	CASSPPPGLGSPLHF	.	.	TRBJ1-6	TRBV18
TGTGCCAGCAGGCGACTAGCGGGAGGTCGTTTCAATGAGCAGTTCTTC	CASRRLAGGRFNEQFF	.	TRBD2	TRBJ2-1	TRBV27
TGTGCCATCAGTGAGAGTGGCGGGCCTAGCACAGATACGCAGTATTTT	CAISESGGPSTDTQYF	.	.	TRBJ2-3	TRBV10-3
TGTGCCAGCAGCCCCCCAGGGGGAAAATCACCCCTCCACTTT	CASSPPGGKSPLHF	.	TRBD1	TRBJ1-6	TRBV7-8
TGTGCTAGCAGCTTAGCTGGGGACAGTCAAGAGACCCAGTACTTC	CASSLAGDSQETQYF	.	TRBD1	TRBJ2-5	TRBV7-7
TGTGCCAGCAGCCCACTAGTGGGGGGGGCTGGGACCCAGTACTTC	CASSPLVGGAGTQYF	few	.	TRBJ2-5	TRBV2
TGTGCCAGCAGCCCCCCCCCGTGGCTAGCGGTCAATGAGCAGTTCTTC	CASSPPPWLAVNEQFF	.	TRBD2	TRBJ2-1	TRBV9
TGTGCCAGCAGGCCTGGGGCGGGAGGGCCCGGGGAGCTGTTTTTT	CASRPGAGGPGELFF	once	TRBD2	TRBJ2-2	TRBV7-3
TGTGCCTGGAGTGGAGTATCCCTCAATCAGCCCCAGCATTTT	CAWSGVSLNQPQHF	.	.	TRBJ1-5	TRBV30
TGCGCCAGCAGCTTGGCTCAGCGTAATGAAAAACTGTTTTTT	CASSLAQRNEKLFF	.	.	TRBJ1-4	TRBV5-1
TGTGCCAGCAGCCAAGACCAGGACAACACCCTGACCTACGAGCAGTACTTC	CASSQDQDNTLTYEQYF	.	.	TRBJ2-7	TRBV3-1/TRBV3-2
TGTGCCAGTAGTCCCCGTGGTAAGGACATGCAGTACTTC	CASSPRGKDMQYF	.	.	TRBJ2-7	TRBV19
TGTGCCAGCAGTTCCGCGGGGCTAGCGGGAGGGTACAATGAGCAGTTCTTC	CASSSAGLAGGYNEQFF	once	TRBD2	TRBJ2-1	TRBV11-2
TGTGCCTGGAGGCCCGGGACTACCCTGGGGACAGATACGCAGTATTTT	CAWRPGTTLGTDTQYF	once	TRBD2	TRBJ2-3	TRBV30